This T cell receptor (beta chain) was recovered during a study of T cell changes during pregnancy in multiple sclerosis. The V gene lost 0 bases and the J gene lost 4 bases, with 16 bases spanning the gap. CDR1 and CDR2 (germline): SGDLS, YYNGEE. The CDR3 loop spans 16 amino acids. Profiled with immunoSEQ multiplex PCR; TCRdb holds only in-frame clones, not every one. This sample yields some 85,000 clones, of which about 93% are seen a single time; under 0.85% belongs to the top ten. This TCR derives from a female donor with multiple sclerosis, enrolled in a pregnancy study. This material consisted of peripheral blood, taken in the third trimester of pregnancy. The rearrangement uses TRBV9 and TRBJ2-5; D may be TRBD2 (7 bases). CDR3 DNA: TGTGCCAGCAGCGTAGTTCCTAGCGGAGGGGGAGAGACCCAGTACTTC. This encodes CASSVVPSGGGETQYF.